These 4 T cell receptor beta chains were all obtained from the same sample, sequenced in a study of long-term antiretroviral therapy in people with HIV. Sequencing relied on immunoSEQ assay v3.0, run at survey level. Method: immunoSEQ multiplex PCR; TCRdb's copy keeps in-frame clones and lacks some. The repertoire has over 15,000 clones, roughly 80% of them found once; the top ten carry more than 10%. The sequencing used unsorted PBMCs, collected 2.3 years after starting antiretroviral therapy. The receptor source for this set is a woman between 35 and 50 years old with HIV.

V is TRBV29-1 and J is TRBJ1-5; possibly TRBD1 for D (6 bases). The CDR3 extends over 15 amino acids. Germline CDR1 and CDR2: SQVTM and ANQGSEA. V lost 6 bases to trimming and J lost 2 bases, with 17 bases between them. The CDR3 nucleotides are TGCAGCGTCCTCATCGCGGGGGCGGGCAATCAGCCCCAGCATTTT. Amino acids: CSVLIAGAGNQPQHF.

The chain joins TRBV7-8 to TRBJ2-1, with D perhaps TRBD2 (5 bases). Germline values: CDR1 SGHVS, CDR2 FQNEAQ. The CDR3 consists of 14 residues. V was cut by 1 base and J by 10 bases, with 14 bases left in between. The CDR3 coding sequence is TGTGCCAGCAGCTTAGAGGATCGGGGAGACGAGCAGTTCTTC. Translating gives CASSLEDRGDEQFF.

The rearrangement links TRBV10-1 to TRBJ2-1, with TRBD2 matching over 8 bases. Germline V gene sequence: CDR1 WNHNN, CDR2 SYGVQD (reference sequence). Trimming cost V 6 bases and J 0 bases; bases outside gene matches: 4. The CDR3 spans 15 residues. The CDR3 DNA reads TGCGCCAGCAGCGAAAGCGGGAGCTCCTACAATGAGCAGTTCTTC. It specifies CASSESGSSYNEQFF.

This clone was found once. This chain joins TRBV6-5 and TRBJ2-7, with 9 bases matching TRBD1. Germline-derived CDR1 and CDR2 are MNHEY and SVGAGI. This CDR3 is built from 15 residues. V was clipped by 8 bases and J by 3 bases; unmatched bases: 11. The CDR3 spells CASSLTGTGFYEQYF. DNA for the CDR3: TGTGCCAGCTCCCTTACCGGGACAGGGTTCTACGAGCAGTACTTC.